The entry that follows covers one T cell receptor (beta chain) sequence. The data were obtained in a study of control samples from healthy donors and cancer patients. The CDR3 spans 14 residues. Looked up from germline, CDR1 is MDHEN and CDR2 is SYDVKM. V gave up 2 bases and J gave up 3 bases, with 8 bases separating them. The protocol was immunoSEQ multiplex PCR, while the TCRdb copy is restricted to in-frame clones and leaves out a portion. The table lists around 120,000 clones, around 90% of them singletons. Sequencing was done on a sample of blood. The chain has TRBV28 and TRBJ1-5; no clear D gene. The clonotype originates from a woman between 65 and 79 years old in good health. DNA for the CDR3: TGTGCCAGCAGTTTAGGTGGGGTCAATCAGCCCCAGCATTTT. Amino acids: CASSLGGVNQPQHF.